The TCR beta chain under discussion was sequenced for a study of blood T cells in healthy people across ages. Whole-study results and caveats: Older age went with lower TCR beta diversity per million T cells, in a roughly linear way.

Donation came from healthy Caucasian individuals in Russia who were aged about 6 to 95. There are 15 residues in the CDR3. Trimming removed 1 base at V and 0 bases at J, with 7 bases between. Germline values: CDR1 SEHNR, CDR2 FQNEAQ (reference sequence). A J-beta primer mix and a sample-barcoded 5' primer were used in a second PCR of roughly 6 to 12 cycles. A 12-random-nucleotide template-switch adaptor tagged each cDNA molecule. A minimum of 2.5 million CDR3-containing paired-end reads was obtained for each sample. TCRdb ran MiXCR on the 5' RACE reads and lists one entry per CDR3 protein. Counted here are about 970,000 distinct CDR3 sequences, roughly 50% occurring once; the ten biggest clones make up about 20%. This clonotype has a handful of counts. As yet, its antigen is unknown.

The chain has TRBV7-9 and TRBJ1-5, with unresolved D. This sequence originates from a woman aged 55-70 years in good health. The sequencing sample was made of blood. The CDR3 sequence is CASSLEGISNQPQHF. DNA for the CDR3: TGTGCCAGCAGCTTAGAGGGCATTAGCAATCAGCCCCAGCATTTT.